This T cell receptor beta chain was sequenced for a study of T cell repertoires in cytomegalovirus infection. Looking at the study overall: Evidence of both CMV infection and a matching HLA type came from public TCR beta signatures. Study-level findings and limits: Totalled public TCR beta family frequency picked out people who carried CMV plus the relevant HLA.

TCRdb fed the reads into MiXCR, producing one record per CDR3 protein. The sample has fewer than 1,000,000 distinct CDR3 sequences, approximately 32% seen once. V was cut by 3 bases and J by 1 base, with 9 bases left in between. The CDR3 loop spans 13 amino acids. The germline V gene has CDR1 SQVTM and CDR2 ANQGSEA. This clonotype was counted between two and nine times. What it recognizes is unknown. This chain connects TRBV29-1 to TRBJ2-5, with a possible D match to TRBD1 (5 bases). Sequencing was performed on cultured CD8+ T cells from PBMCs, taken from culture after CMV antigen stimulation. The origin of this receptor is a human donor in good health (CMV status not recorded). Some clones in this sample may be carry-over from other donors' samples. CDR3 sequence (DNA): TGCAGCGTTGACGAGCAGGGCCAAGAGACCCAGTACTTC. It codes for CSVDEQGQETQYF.